This TCR beta chain was sequenced during a study of shared clonotypes between healthy human individuals. Every subset had its genomic DNA shared out evenly among several immunoSEQ plates. Repertoires were generated with immunoSEQ multiplex PCR, while TCRdb's copy carries only in-frame clones and drops some. Among roughly 2.4 million clones listed, under 97% were seen once. Germline V gene lookup returns CDR1 MGHDK and CDR2 SYGVNS. The V gene lost 6 bases and the J gene lost 4 bases, with 17 bases spanning the gap. CDR3 size: 15 residues. The material sequenced was naive CD4+ T cells sorted from blood. This sample's subset: CD45RA+ positively selected. This chain connects TRBV25-1 to TRBJ2-3; perhaps TRBD2 as D (5 bases). The origin of this receptor is a young man in good health. CDR3 DNA: TGTGCCAGCAGAGAAAGGGAGCCACCGGCAGATACGCAGTATTTT. Protein: CASREREPPADTQYF.